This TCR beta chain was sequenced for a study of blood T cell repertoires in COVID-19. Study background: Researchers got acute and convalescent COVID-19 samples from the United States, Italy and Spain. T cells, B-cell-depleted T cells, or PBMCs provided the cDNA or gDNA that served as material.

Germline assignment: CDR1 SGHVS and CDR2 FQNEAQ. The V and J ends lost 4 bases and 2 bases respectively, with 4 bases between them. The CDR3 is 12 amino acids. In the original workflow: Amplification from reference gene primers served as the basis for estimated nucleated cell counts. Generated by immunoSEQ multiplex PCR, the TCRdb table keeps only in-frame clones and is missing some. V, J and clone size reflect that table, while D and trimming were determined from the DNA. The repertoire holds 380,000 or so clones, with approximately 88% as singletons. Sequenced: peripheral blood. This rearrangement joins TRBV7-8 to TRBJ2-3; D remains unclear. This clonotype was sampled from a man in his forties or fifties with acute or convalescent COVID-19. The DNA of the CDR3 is TGTGCCAGCAGCTATAACACAGATACGCAGTATTTT. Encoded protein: CASSYNTDTQYF.